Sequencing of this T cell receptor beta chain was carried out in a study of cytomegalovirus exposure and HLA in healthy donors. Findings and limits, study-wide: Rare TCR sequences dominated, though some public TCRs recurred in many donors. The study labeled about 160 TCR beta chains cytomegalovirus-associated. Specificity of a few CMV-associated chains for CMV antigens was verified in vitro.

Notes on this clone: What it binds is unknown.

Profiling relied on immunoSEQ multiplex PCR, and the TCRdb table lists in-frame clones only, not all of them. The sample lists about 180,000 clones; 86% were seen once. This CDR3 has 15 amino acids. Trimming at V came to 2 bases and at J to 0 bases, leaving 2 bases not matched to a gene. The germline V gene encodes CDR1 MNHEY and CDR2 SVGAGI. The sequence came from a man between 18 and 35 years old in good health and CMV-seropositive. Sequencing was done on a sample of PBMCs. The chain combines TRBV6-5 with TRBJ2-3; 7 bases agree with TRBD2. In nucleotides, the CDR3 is TGTGCCAGCAGTTACCTAGCGGATAGCACAGATACGCAGTATTTT. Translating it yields CASSYLADSTDTQYF.